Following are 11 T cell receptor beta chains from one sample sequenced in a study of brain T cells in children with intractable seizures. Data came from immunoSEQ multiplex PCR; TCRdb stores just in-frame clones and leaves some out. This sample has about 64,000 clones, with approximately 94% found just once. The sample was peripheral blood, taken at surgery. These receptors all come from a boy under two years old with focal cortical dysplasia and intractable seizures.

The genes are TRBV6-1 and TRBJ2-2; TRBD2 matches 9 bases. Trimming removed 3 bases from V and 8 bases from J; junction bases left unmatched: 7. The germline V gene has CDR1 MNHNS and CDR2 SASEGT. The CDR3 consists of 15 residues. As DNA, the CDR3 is TGTGCCAGCAGTGAGACTAGCGGAGTTGGTGGGGAGCTGTTTTTT. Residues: CASSETSGVGGELFF.

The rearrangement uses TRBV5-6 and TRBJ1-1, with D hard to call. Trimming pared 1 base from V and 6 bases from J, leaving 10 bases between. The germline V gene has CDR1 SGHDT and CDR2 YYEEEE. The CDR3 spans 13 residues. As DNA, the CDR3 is TGTGCCAGCAGCTTGAACGGGCGGGCTGAAGCTTTCTTT. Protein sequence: CASSLNGRAEAFF.

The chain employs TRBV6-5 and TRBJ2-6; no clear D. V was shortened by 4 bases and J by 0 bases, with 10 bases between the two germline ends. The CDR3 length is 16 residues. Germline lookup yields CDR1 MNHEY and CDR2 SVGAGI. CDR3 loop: CASSWGPTSGANVLTF. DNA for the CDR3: TGTGCCAGCAGTTGGGGTCCTACCTCTGGGGCCAACGTCCTGACTTTC.

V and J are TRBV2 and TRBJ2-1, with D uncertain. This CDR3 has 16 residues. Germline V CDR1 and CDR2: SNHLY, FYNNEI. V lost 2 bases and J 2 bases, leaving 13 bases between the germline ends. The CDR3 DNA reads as TGTGCCAGCAGTGAATCCTTGGCTAGGGCCTACAATGAGCAGTTCTTC. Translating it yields CASSESLARAYNEQFF.

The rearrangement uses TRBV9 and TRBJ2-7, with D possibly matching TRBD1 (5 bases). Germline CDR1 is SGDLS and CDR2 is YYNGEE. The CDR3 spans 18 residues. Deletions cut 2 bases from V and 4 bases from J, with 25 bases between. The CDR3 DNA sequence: TGTGCCAGCAGCGTCCAACCCTTAGGGGAAGGGGCCTGGTACGAGCAGTACTTC. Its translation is CASSVQPLGEGAWYEQYF. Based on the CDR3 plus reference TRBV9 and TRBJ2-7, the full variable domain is DSGVTQTPKHLITATGQRVTLRCSPRSGDLSVYWYQQSLDQGLQFLIQYYNGEERAKGNILERFSAQQFPDLHSELNLSSLELGDSALYFCASSVQPLGEGAWYEQYFGPGTRLTVT.

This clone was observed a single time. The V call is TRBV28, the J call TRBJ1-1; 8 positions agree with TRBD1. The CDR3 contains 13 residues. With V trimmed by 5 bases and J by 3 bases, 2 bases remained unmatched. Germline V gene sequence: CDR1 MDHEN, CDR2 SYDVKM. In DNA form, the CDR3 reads TGTGCCAGCAGTCCGACAGGGGACACTGAAGCTTTCTTT. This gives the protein CASSPTGDTEAFF.

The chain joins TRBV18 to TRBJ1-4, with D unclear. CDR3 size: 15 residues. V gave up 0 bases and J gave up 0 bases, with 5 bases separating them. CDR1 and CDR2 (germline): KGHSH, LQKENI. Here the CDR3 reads CASSPPSTTNEKLFF. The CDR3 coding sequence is TGTGCCAGCTCACCACCGAGTACAACTAATGAAAAACTGTTTTTT. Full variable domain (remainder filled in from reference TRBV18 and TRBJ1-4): NAGVMQNPRHLVRRRGQEARLRCSPMKGHSHVYWYRQLPEEGLKFMVYLQKENIIDESGMPKERFSAEFPKEGPSILRIQQVVRGDSAAYFCASSPPSTTNEKLFFGSGTQLSVL.

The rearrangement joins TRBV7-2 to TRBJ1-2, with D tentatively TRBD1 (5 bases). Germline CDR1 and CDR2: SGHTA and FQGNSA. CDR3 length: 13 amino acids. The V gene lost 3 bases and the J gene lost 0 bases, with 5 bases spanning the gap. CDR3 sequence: CASSLDTNYGYTF. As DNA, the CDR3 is TGTGCCAGCAGCTTGGACACTAACTATGGCTACACCTTC.

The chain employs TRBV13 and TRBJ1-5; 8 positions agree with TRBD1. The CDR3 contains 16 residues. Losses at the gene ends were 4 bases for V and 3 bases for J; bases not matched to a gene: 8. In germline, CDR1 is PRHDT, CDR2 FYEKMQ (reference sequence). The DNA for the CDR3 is TGTGCCAGCAGCTCCGCAACAGGGGGATCCAATCAGCCCCAGCATTTT. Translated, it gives CASSSATGGSNQPQHF.

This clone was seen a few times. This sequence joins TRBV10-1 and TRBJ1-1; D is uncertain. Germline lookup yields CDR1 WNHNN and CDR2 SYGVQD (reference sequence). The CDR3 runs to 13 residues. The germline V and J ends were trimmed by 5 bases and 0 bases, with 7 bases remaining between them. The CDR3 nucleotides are TGCGCCAGCAGTCGGGAGATGAACACTGAAGCTTTCTTT. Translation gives CASSREMNTEAFF.

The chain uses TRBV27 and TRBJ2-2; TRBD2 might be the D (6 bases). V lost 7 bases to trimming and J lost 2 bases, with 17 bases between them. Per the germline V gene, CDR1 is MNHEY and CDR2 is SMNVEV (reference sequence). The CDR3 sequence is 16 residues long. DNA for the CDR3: TGTGCCAGCAAAATTACTGGGGGGACTAACACCGGGGAGCTGTTTTTT. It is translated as CASKITGGTNTGELFF.